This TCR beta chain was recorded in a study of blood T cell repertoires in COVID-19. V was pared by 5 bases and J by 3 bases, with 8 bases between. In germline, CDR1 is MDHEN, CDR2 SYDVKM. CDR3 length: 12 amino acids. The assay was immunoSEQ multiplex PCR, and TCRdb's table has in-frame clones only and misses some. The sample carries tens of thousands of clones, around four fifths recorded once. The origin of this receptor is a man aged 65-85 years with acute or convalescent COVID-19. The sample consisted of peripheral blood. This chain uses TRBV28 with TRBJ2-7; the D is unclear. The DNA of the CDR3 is TGTGCCAGCAGTCCCCCCCGCTACGAGCAGTACTTC. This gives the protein CASSPPRYEQYF.